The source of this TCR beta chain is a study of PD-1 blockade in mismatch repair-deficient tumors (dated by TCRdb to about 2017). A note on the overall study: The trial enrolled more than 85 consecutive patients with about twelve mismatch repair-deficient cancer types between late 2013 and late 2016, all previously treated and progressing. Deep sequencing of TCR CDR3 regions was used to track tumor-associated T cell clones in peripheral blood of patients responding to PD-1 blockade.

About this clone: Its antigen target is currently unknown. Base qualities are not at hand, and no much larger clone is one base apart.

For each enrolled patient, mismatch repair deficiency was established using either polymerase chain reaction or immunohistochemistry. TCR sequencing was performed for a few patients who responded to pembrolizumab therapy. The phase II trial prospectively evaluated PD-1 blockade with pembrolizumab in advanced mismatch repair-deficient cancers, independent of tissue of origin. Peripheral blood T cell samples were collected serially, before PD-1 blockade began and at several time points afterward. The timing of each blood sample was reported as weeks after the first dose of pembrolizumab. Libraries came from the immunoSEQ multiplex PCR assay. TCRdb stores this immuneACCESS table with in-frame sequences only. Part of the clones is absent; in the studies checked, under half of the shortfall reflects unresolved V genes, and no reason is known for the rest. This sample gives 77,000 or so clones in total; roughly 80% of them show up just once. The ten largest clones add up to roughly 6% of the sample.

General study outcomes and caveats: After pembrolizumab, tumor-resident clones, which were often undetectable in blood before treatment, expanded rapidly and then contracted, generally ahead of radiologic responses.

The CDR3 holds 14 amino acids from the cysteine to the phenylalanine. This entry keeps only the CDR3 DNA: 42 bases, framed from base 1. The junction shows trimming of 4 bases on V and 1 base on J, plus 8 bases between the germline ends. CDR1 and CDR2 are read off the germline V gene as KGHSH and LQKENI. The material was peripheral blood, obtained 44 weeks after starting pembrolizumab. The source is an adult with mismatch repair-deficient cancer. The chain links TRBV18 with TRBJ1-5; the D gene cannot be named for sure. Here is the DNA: TGTGCCAGCTCACAGGGCCTCAGCAATCAGCCCCAGCATTTT. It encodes CASSQGLSNQPQHF.